These 5 T cell receptor beta chains were all obtained from the same sample, sequenced in a study of CD8+CD57+ T cells in acquired aplastic anemia. The sequenced patients had an expansion of CD8+CD57+ cells seen by flow cytometry. Genomic DNA constituted the template upon which TCR beta VDJ and CDR3 profiling was performed. TCRdb re-derived calls from the reads in MiXCR, one entry per CDR3 protein. The data show about 200,000 distinct CDR3 sequences, 50% to 70% seen once. Material: sorted CD4+, CD8+, or CD8+CD57+ T cells (not recorded which) from PBMCs. The receptor set was obtained from a human donor with aplastic anemia.

V gene TRBV7-8 combines with J gene TRBJ1-2; perhaps TRBD1 as D (6 bases). The CDR3 is made up of 16 amino acids. V gave up 0 bases and J gave up 2 bases, with 13 bases separating them. Germline CDR1 SGHVS, CDR2 FQNEAQ. CDR3 protein: CASSLAQGSSNYGYTF. The DNA for the CDR3 is TGTGCCAGCAGCTTAGCCCAGGGGTCGTCAAACTATGGCTACACCTTC.

This clonotype was found a few times. V gene TRBV19 combines with J gene TRBJ2-1, with TRBD2 identical over 9 bases. This CDR3 comprises 16 residues. In germline, CDR1 is LNHDA, CDR2 SQIVND (reference sequence). V dropped 6 bases and J dropped 9; count of bases not matched to a gene: 15. CDR3 DNA: TGTGCCAGTAGCACTCTAGCCGGGGTAGCGGGAGCTGAGCAGTTCTTC. It encodes CASSTLAGVAGAEQFF.

This chain joins TRBV6-1 and TRBJ2-7; unclear D gene. Germline loops: CDR1 MNHNS, CDR2 SASEGT. V was trimmed by 5 bases and J by 5 bases, leaving 7 bases between them. The CDR3 covers 11 residues. CDR3 sequence (DNA): TGTGCCAGCAGTCCCAACCACGAGCAGTACTTC. Translating it yields CASSPNHEQYF.

The chain couples TRBV15 to TRBJ1-1, with 8 nucleotides matching TRBD1. CDR3 length equals 22 residues. The germline CDR1 and CDR2 sequences are LNHNV and YYDKDF (reference sequence). J gave up 5 bases and V 5 bases, and 31 bases lay outside the gene matches. The CDR3 nucleotides read TGTGCCACCAGCTCCCGTTTGCTTGGGGATAGTGCGTCTAACAGGGGGACAACTGAAGCTTTCTTT. Protein product: CATSSRLLGDSASNRGTTEAFF.

The CDR3 coding sequence is TGTGCCACCAGTGACCGGACAGTGCCTAACTATGGCTACACCTTC. It specifies CATSDRTVPNYGYTF. V usage is TRBV24-1 and J usage is TRBJ1-2, with D maybe TRBD1 (6 bases). V lost 4 bases and J lost 0, with 11 bases in between. CDR1 and CDR2 (germline): KGHDR, SFDVKD. The CDR3 is made up of 15 amino acids.